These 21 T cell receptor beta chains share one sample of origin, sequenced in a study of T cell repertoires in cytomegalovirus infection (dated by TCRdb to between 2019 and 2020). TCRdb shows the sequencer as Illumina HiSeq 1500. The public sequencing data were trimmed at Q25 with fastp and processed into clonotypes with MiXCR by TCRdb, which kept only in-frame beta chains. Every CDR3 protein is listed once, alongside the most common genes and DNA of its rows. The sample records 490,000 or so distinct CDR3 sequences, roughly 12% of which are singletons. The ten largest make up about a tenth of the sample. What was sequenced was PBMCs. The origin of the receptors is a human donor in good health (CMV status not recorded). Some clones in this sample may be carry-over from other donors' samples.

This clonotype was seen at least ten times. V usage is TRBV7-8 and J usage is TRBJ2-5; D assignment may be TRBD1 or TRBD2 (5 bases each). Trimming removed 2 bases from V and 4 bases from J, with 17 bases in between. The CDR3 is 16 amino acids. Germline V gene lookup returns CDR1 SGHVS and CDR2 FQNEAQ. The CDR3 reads CASSLFLRLGGETQYF. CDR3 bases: TGTGCCAGCAGCTTATTCTTACGCCTTGGGGGAGAGACCCAGTACTTC.

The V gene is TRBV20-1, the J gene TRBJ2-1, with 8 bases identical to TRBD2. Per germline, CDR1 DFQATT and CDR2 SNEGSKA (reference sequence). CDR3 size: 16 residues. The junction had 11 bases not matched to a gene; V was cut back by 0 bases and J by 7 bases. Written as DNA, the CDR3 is TGCAGTGCTAGAGACCGCACTAGCGGACGGAGGAATGAGCAGTTCTTC. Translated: CSARDRTSGRRNEQFF.

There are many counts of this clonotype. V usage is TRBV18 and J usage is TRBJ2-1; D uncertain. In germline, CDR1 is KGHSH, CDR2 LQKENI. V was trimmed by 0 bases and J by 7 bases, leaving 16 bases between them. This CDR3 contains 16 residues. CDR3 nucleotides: TGTGCCAGCTCACCACCCAAAGATACGGAAGGGAATGAGCAGTTCTTC. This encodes CASSPPKDTEGNEQFF.

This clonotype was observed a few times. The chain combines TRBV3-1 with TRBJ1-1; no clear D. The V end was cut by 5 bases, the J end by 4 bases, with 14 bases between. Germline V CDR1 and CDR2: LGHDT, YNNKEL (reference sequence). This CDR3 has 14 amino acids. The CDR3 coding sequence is TGTGCCAGCAGCACGACGGGAGCCGCCACTGAAGCTTTCTTT. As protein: CASSTTGAATEAFF.

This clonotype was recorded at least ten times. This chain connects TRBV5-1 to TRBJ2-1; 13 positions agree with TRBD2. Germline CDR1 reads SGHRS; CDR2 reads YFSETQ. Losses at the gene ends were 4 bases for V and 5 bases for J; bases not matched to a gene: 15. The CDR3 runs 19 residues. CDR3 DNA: TGCGCCAGCAGCCCCCGACTAGCGGGAGGCTCCCCGATGGACAATGAGCAGTTCTTC. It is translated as CASSPRLAGGSPMDNEQFF.

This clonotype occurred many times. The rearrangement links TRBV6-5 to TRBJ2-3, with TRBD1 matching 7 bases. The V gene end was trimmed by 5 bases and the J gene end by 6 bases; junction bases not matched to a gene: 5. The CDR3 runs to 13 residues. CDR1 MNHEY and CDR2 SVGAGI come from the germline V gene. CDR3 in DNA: TGTGCCAGCAGTACGGGACAGTCCGATACGCAGTATTTT. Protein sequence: CASSTGQSDTQYF.

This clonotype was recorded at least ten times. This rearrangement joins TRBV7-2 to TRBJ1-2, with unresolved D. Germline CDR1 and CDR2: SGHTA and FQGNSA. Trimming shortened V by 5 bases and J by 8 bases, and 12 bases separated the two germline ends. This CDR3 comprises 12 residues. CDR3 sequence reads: CASSLNTGGYTF. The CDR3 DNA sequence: TGTGCCAGCAGCCTTAATACGGGGGGCTACACCTTC.

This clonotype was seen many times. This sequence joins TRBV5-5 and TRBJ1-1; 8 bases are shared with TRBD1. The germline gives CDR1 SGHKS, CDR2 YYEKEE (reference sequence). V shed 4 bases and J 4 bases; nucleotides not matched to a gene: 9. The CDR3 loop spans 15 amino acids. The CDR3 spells CASSGGQGVITEAFF. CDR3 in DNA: TGTGCCAGCAGCGGAGGACAGGGAGTCATCACTGAAGCTTTCTTT.

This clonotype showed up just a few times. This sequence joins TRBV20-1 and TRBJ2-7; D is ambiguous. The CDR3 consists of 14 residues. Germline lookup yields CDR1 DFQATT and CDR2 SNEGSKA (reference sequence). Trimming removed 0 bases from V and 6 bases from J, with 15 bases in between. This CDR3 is CSARDFFDGSEQYF. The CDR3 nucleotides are TGCAGTGCTAGAGATTTTTTCGACGGAAGCGAGCAGTACTTC.

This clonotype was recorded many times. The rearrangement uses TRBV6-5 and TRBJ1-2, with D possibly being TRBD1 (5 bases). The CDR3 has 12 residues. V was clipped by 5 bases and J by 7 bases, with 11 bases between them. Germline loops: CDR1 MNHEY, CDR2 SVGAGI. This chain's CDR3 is CASSQGDGGYTF. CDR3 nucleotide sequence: TGTGCCAGCAGTCAGGGTGACGGTGGCTACACCTTC.

This CDR3 is CASSRDFNEQFF. CDR3 coding DNA: TGTGCCAGTAGTCGGGACTTCAATGAGCAGTTCTTC. The chain carries TRBV19 and TRBJ2-1, with TRBD2 as a possible D gene (6 bases). CDR3 length: 12 residues. Germline loops: CDR1 LNHDA, CDR2 SQIVND (reference sequence). The ends were cut back, 5 bases at V and 6 bases at J, with 8 bases in the middle.

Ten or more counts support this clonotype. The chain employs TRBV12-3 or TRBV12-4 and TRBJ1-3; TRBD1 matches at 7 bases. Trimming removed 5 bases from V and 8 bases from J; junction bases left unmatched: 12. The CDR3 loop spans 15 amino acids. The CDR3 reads CASSPPVSGGDTIYF. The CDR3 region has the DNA TGTGCCAGCAGTCCCCCGGTGTCAGGGGGGGACACCATATATTTT.

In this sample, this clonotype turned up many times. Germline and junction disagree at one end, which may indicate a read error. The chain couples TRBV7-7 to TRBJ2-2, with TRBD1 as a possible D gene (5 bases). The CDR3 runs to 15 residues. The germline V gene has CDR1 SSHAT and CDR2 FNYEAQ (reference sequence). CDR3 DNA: TGTGCTAGCAGCTTAGCCACAGGGAACACCGGGGAGCTGTTTTTT. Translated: CASSLATGNTGELFF. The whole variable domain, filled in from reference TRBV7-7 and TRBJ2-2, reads GAGVSQSPRYKVTKRGQDVTLRCDPISSHATLYWYQQALGQGPEFLTYFNYEAQPDKSGLPSDRFSAERPEGSISTLTIQRTEQRDSAMYRCASSLATGNTGELFFGEGSRLTVL.

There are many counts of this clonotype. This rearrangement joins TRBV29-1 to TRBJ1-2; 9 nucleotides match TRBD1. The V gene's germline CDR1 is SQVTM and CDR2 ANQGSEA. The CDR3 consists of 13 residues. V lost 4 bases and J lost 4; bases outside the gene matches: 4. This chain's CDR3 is CSVGTGDIYGYTF. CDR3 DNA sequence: TGCAGCGTTGGGACAGGGGATATCTATGGCTACACCTTC. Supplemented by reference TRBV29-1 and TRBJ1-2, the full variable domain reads SAVISQKPSRDICQRGTSLTIQCQVDSQVTMMFWYRQQPGQSLTLIATANQGSEATYESGFVIDKFPISRPNLTFSTLTVSNMSPEDSSIYLCSVGTGDIYGYTFGSGTRLTVV.

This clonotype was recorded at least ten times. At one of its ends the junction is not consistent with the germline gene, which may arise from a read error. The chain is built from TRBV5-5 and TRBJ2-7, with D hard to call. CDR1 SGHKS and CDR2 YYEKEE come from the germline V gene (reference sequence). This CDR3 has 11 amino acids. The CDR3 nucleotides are TGTGCCAGCAGACGGTCCTCCGAGCAGTACTTC. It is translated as CASRRSSEQYF.

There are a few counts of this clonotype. The CDR3 DNA sequence: TGCAGTGCTAGAGATGATGGGACTAGCGGGAGGTTCTCCTACGAGCAGTACTTC. It codes for CSARDDGTSGRFSYEQYF. The chain couples TRBV20-1 to TRBJ2-7, with TRBD2 matching over 15 bases. V shed 0 bases and J 0 bases; nucleotides not matched to a gene: 6. CDR1 and CDR2 from the germline V gene are DFQATT and SNEGSKA (reference sequence). The CDR3 spans 18 residues.

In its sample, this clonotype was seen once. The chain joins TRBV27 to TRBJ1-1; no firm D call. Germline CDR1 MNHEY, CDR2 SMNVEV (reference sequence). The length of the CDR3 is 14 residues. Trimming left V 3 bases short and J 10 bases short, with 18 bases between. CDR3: CASSFAGLNSGAFF. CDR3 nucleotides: TGTGCCAGCAGTTTCGCGGGTTTGAATAGTGGAGCTTTCTTT.

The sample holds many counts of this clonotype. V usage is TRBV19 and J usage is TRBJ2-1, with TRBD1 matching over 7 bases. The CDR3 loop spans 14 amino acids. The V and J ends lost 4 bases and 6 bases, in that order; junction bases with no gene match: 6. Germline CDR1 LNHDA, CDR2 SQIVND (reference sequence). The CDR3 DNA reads TGTGCCAGTAGTAGAGGGGGCGCGGGCAATGAGCAGTTCTTC. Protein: CASSRGGAGNEQFF.

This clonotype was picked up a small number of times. Written as DNA, the CDR3 is TGTGCTAGTGGTTCGCCGTTCTATTCAGATCAGCCCCAGCATTTT. This translates into CASGSPFYSDQPQHF. The V gene is TRBV12-5, the J gene TRBJ1-5; D ambiguous. The germline V gene has CDR1 LGHNT and CDR2 FRNRAP. Trimming took off 4 bases at V and 5 bases at J, with 15 bases between the two ends. CDR3 length: 15 amino acids.

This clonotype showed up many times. The CDR3 DNA follows: TGTGCCAGCAGCTCCCGACAACGGACTGCCCTCGAAGCTTTCTTT. Protein product: CASSSRQRTALEAFF. The V gene is TRBV7-8, the J gene TRBJ1-1; D unresolved. This CDR3 is 15 amino acids long. The V end was cut by 4 bases, the J end by 8 bases, with 20 bases between. CDR1 is SGHVS, CDR2 FQNEAQ, per germline.

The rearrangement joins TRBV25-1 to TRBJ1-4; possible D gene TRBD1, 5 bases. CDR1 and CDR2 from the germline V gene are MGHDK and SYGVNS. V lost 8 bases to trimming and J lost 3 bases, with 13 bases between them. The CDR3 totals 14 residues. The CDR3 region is CASGVRAPNEKLFF. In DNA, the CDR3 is TGTGCCAGCGGCGTCAGGGCCCCTAATGAAAAACTGTTTTTT.